The 5 T cell receptor beta chains given below trace back to one sample, sequenced in a study of shared clonotypes between healthy human individuals (dated by TCRdb to about 2020). Libraries were made using the immunoSEQ multiplex PCR assay. Entries here come from immuneACCESS through TCRdb and include only in-frame sequences with V and J called. Some clones fail to appear in such tables; in the studies checked, an unresolved V gene covers under half of the shortfall, and the cause of the remainder is unknown. The sample table contains about 120,000 clones; only one count was recorded for around 65% of them. The ten top clones hold roughly 24% of the sample. Sequencing was performed on memory CD8+ T cells sorted from blood. This specimen's cell subset or site label, per the study, means: CD45RO+ cells pooled with CCR7-negative TemRA cells. Receptors originate from a woman aged 25 to 39 in good health.

The J gene is TRBJ2-7, the V gene TRBV7-9; 7 bases match TRBD1. Germline assignment: CDR1 SEHNR and CDR2 FQNEAQ (reference sequence). The V segment lost 4 bases and the J segment 4 bases; nucleotides outside the gene matches: 7. The CDR3 has 14 residues. The CDR3 spells CASSSDRNVYEQYF. In DNA form, the CDR3 reads TGTGCCAGCAGCTCGGACAGGAACGTATACGAGCAGTACTTC. The variable domain in full, completed from reference TRBV7-9 and TRBJ2-7, reads DTGVSQNPRHKITKRGQNVTFRCDPISEHNRLYWYRQTLGQGPEFLTYFQNEAQLEKSRLLSDRFSAERPKGSFSTLEIQRTEQGDSAMYLCASSSDRNVYEQYFGPGTRLTVT.

This chain joins TRBV2 and TRBJ2-7; D uncertain. Germline values: CDR1 SNHLY, CDR2 FYNNEI. This CDR3 contains 13 residues. V shed 7 bases and J shed 3 bases, with 13 bases lying between them. In DNA, the CDR3 is TGTGCCAGCACCTCGGGCAATAACTACGAGCAGTACTTC. Translation gives CASTSGNNYEQYF.

This clone was seen a handful of times. CDR3 residues: CASSGGPSGDRTDTQYF. The CDR3 DNA is TGTGCCAGCAGCGGCGGTCCTAGCGGAGACCGCACAGATACGCAGTATTTT. J is TRBJ2-3 and V is TRBV25-1; 7 bases match TRBD2. The V segment lost 6 bases and the J segment 1 base; nucleotides outside the gene matches: 13. The CDR3 consists of 17 residues. Germline lookup yields CDR1 MGHDK and CDR2 SYGVNS.

This clone has just one count. The rearrangement uses TRBV4-1 and TRBJ2-1, with 10 positions matching TRBD2. This CDR3 contains 22 residues. Unmatched junction bases numbered 20, after V lost 0 bases and J lost 3 bases. Germline V gives CDR1 MGHRA, CDR2 YSYEKL. Written as DNA, the CDR3 is TGCGCCAGCAGCCAAGATGGGGGTAATAGCGGGAGGCCACGCAATTTCTACAATGAGCAGTTCTTC. Translation: CASSQDGGNSGRPRNFYNEQFF.

This clone was counted once. The J gene is TRBJ2-5, the V gene TRBV18; D not certain. Trimming stripped 3 bases from V and 4 bases from J, with 6 bases between. CDR1 is KGHSH, CDR2 LQKENI, per germline. CDR3 size: 12 residues. The CDR3 DNA follows: TGTGCCAGCTCACCGCTCTTAGAGACCCAGTACTTC. Protein product: CASSPLLETQYF.